In its sample, the clone carrying this TCR beta chain was seen many times. The data originate from a study of T cells in Graves' hyperthyroidism and ophthalmopathy. Each diagnosis drew on symptoms, thyroxine, TRAb, thyroid ultrasound and orbital computed tomography findings. The V gene end was trimmed by 7 bases and the J gene end by 0 bases; junction bases not matched to a gene: 3. Germline V gives CDR1 ENHRY, CDR2 SYGVKD. This CDR3 region has 14 residues. Researchers took RNA transcripts and amplified the TCR beta CDR3 regions from them. During a first-round RT-PCR of the TCR CDR3, the HTBI primer set was used. TCRdb processed the multiplex PCR reads anew with MiXCR; each CDR3 protein has one entry. The sample yields 250,000 to 300,000 distinct CDR3 sequences, over 15% seen once.

Sequencing was done on a sample of blood. The TCR sequence derives from a woman aged 60-75 years with Graves' ophthalmopathy. The chain is built from TRBV10-3 and TRBJ2-3, with 8 bases that match TRBD2. CDR3 bases: TGTGCCATCAAATGGACTAGCAGCACAGATACGCAGTATTTT. Encoded protein: CAIKWTSSTDTQYF.